This T cell receptor beta chain was sequenced for a study of a mutant IDH1 vaccine in newly diagnosed glioma. About the research overall: Scheduled for weeks 1, 3, 5, 7, 11, 15, 19 and 23, eight vaccinations were given to patients. Therapy received beforehand was radiotherapy, temozolomide, or both, with most patients given both.

TCRdb's copy holds only in-frame clones and misses some; the assay was immunoSEQ multiplex PCR. This repertoire shows about 32,000 clones, approximately 78% found once; its top ten account for more than 20%. Germline V gives CDR1 MNHNY, CDR2 SVGAGI (reference sequence). This CDR3 is built from 13 residues. The V end lost 7 bases, the J end lost 6 bases, and 16 bases lay between the germline ends. Time point in this sample: week 11, during vaccination. Doses of 300 ug of mutant IDH1 20-mer peptide were given with topical imiquimod. Donors harbored newly found WHO grade 3 or 4 IDH1-mutant, ATRX-lost astrocytomas. In the case of this clone: Its target is unknown.

The origin of this receptor is a man aged 30-40 years with glioma. V and J are TRBV6-6 and TRBJ2-7; D might be TRBD2 (6 bases). The sequencing here drew on PBMCs, taken from a glioma patient whose treatment included an IDH1 peptide vaccine. The CDR3 nucleotides are TGTGCCAGCAAAACGGGGGTTCTGGCCGAGCAGTACTTC. It translates to CASKTGVLAEQYF.